The 20 T cell receptor beta chains below were found in one sample sequenced in a study of T-cell memory formation after mild COVID-19. TCRdb redid the calling of the 5' RACE reads with MiXCR, one entry per CDR3 protein. Of 35,000 to 50,000 distinct CDR3 sequences in the sample, 9.5% were seen once. The material sequenced was PBMCs or a T cell subset sorted from them (not recorded which). The origin of the receptors is an adult woman who had mild COVID-19 (a few samples of this study predate the infection). Cell type and time point are not known.

The chain has TRBV7-3 and TRBJ2-1; 8 bases fit TRBD2. CDR3 length: 15 amino acids. V dropped 1 base and J dropped 7; count of bases not matched to a gene: 6. CDR1 is SGHTA, CDR2 FQGTGA, per germline. The chain's CDR3 is CASSLMRGAGNEQFF. CDR3 bases: TGTGCCAGCAGCTTAATGCGGGGGGCGGGAAATGAGCAGTTCTTC.

There are many counts of this clonotype. The chain carries TRBV5-1 and TRBJ2-7; D gene unclear. CDR3 length: 14 residues. Germline values: CDR1 SGHRS, CDR2 YFSETQ. The V end was cut by 0 bases, the J end by 7 bases, with 14 bases between. CDR3 region: CASSLGSRRDEQYF. CDR3 coding DNA: TGCGCCAGCAGCTTGGGGTCACGGCGAGATGAGCAGTACTTC. Full variable domain (rest looked up from reference TRBV5-1 and TRBJ2-7): KAGVTQTPRYLIKTRGQQVTLSCSPISGHRSVSWYQQTPGQGLQFLFEYFSETQRNKGNFPGRFSGRQFSNSRSEMNVSTLELGDSALYLCASSLGSRRDEQYFGPGTRLTVT.

The gene calls are TRBV19 and TRBJ1-1; D ambiguous. The CDR3 is 15 amino acids. V was trimmed by 8 bases and J by 1 base, leaving 17 bases between them. Germline V gives CDR1 LNHDA, CDR2 SQIVND (reference sequence). In nucleotides, the CDR3 is TGTGCCAGTGATTTGGGGAGGAGGAGGAACACTGAAGCTTTCTTT. The encoded protein is CASDLGRRRNTEAFF.

This rearrangement joins TRBV18 to TRBJ2-6; D is uncertain. Trimming took 4 bases from V and 2 from J, leaving 15 bases between them. CDR3 size: 17 residues. Germline V CDR1 and CDR2: KGHSH, LQKENI. In nucleotides, the CDR3 is TGTGCCAGCTCACACCCCCCAGGACCCGCTGGGGCCAACGTCCTGACTTTC. Translating gives CASSHPPGPAGANVLTF.

This clonotype was counted many times. The chain links TRBV2 to TRBJ2-3; 14 positions agree with TRBD2. Per the germline V gene, CDR1 is SNHLY and CDR2 is FYNNEI. CDR3 length: 16 residues. Trimming cost V 5 bases and J 6 bases; bases outside gene matches: 7. The CDR3 loop is CASSTGTSGGSDTQYF. The CDR3 DNA is TGTGCCAGCAGTACCGGGACTAGCGGGGGATCGGATACGCAGTATTTT.

This clonotype appeared many times. The CDR3 coding sequence is TGCGCCAGCAGCTTGGAAGGGACAGGGAACACCGGGGAGCTGTTTTTT. Amino acids: CASSLEGTGNTGELFF. This rearrangement joins TRBV5-1 to TRBJ2-2, with 8 bases that match TRBD1. V shed 0 bases, J shed 1 base, and the junction held 2 bases outside the gene matches. CDR1 and CDR2 from the germline V gene are SGHRS and YFSETQ. CDR3 length equals 16 residues.

Remarks on this clonotype: An end of the junction differs from the germline gene, which may be a read error. J is TRBJ2-5 and V is TRBV24-1; D is perhaps TRBD1 (6 bases). The CDR3 contains 14 residues. In germline, CDR1 is KGHDR, CDR2 SFDVKD. CDR3 protein: CATSDGGRQETKYF. The CDR3 region has the DNA TGTGCCACCAGTGATGGGGGCCGACAAGAGACCAAGTACTTC.

CDR3: CASSLGRGPSYEQYF. The CDR3 coding sequence is TGTGCCAGCAGCTTGGGACGAGGACCTTCCTACGAGCAGTACTTC. This chain links TRBV11-1 with TRBJ2-7; D is tentatively TRBD1 or TRBD2 (5 bases each). V gave up 3 bases and J gave up 1 base, with 13 bases separating them. CDR3 length: 15 residues. The germline gives CDR1 SGHAT, CDR2 FQDESV (reference sequence).

The V and J genes are TRBV30 and TRBJ2-3; TRBD2 might be the D (5 bases). The germline CDR1 and CDR2 sequences are GTSNPN and SVGIG (reference sequence). V was shortened by 3 bases and J by 4 bases, with 17 bases between the two germline ends. The CDR3 length is 15 residues. The CDR3 spells CAWRPLEGVADTQYF. For the CDR3, the DNA is TGTGCCTGGAGGCCCCTTGAGGGAGTAGCAGATACGCAGTATTTT.

This clonotype was picked up many times. The V gene is TRBV5-6, the J gene TRBJ2-1, with 7 positions matching TRBD2. The CDR3 is made up of 15 amino acids. J lost 5 bases, V lost 3 bases, and 8 bases had no gene match. The germline gives CDR1 SGHDT, CDR2 YYEEEE. CDR3 sequence (DNA): TGTGCCAGCAGCTCCAGACTAGCCCGGGACAATGAGCAGTTCTTC. Translation gives CASSSRLARDNEQFF.

The chain's CDR3 is CASSPRQGRVDEQYF. The CDR3 coding sequence is TGTGCCAGCTCACCAAGACAGGGAAGAGTTGACGAGCAGTACTTC. The chain employs TRBV18 and TRBJ2-7; 7 bases match TRBD1. Per germline, CDR1 KGHSH and CDR2 LQKENI. V gave up 2 bases and J gave up 5 bases; unmatched junction bases: 9. This CDR3 is built from 15 residues.

This clonotype was found many times. This sequence joins TRBV12-3 or TRBV12-4 and TRBJ2-1; 9 nucleotides agree with TRBD2. After removal of 4 bases from V and 7 bases from J, the junction contained 8 bases not matched to a gene. This CDR3 contains 15 residues. The CDR3 sequence is CASSSGGRAMNEQFF. Written as DNA, the CDR3 is TGTGCCAGCAGTTCGGGCGGGAGGGCCATGAATGAGCAGTTCTTC.

The V and J genes are TRBV20-1 and TRBJ2-3, with TRBD2 matching over 11 bases. The CDR3 has 15 residues. V shed 5 bases and J 1 base; nucleotides not matched to a gene: 5. The germline V gene encodes CDR1 DFQATT and CDR2 SNEGSKA (reference sequence). The CDR3 DNA is TGCAGTGCTGAACTAGCGGGAGTACGCACAGATACGCAGTATTTT. Its protein product is CSAELAGVRTDTQYF.

CDR3 sequence: CASSLTSGGGRNEQFF. The CDR3 DNA sequence: TGTGCCAGCAGCCTGACTTCAGGGGGGGGACGCAATGAGCAGTTCTTC. This chain uses TRBV3-1 with TRBJ2-1; possibly TRBD1 or TRBD2 for D (7 bases each). Trimming took off 4 bases at V and 6 bases at J, with 19 bases between the two ends. This CDR3 region has 16 residues. Germline CDR1 and CDR2: LGHDT and YNNKEL (reference sequence).

The chain uses TRBV7-8 and TRBJ2-7, with 7 bases identical to TRBD2. The trim removed 5 bases at V and 6 bases at J, leaving 10 bases unmatched. The CDR3 has 14 residues. Germline V gene lookup returns CDR1 SGHVS and CDR2 FQNEAQ. CDR3 in amino acids: CASSKLALVSEQYF. DNA for the CDR3: TGTGCCAGCAGCAAACTAGCGTTGGTTTCCGAGCAGTACTTC.

CDR3 nucleotide sequence: TGTGCCAGCAGCCAGACCGGCGGCTATGGCTACACCTTC. As protein: CASSQTGGYGYTF. V gene TRBV6-5 combines with J gene TRBJ1-2; D is unresolved. The CDR3 consists of 13 residues. Trimming cost V 6 bases and J 4 bases, with 12 bases left between them. In germline, CDR1 is MNHEY, CDR2 SVGAGI.

This clonotype has more than one count but fewer than ten. The rearrangement joins TRBV24-1 to TRBJ2-2, with D unclear. V gave up 5 bases and J gave up 3 bases, with 9 bases separating them. CDR1 and CDR2 (germline): KGHDR, SFDVKD. The CDR3 has 14 residues. The CDR3 loop reads CATSGRIHTGELFF. CDR3 bases: TGTGCCACCAGTGGCCGAATACACACCGGGGAGCTGTTTTTT.

This clonotype was counted only a few times. V is TRBV7-3 and J is TRBJ1-1; D call uncertain. CDR1 SGHTA and CDR2 FQGTGA come from the germline V gene. Deletions cut 3 bases from V and 1 base from J, with 6 bases between. The CDR3 is 13 residues long. CDR3 amino acids: CASSLGQNTEAFF. CDR3 DNA sequence: TGTGCCAGCAGCTTGGGCCAGAACACTGAAGCTTTCTTT.

This clonotype occurred many times. V and J are TRBV5-1 and TRBJ2-5; D might be TRBD2 (5 bases). CDR3 length equals 14 residues. Trimming shortened V by 4 bases and J by 2 bases, and 12 bases separated the two germline ends. Germline assignment: CDR1 SGHRS and CDR2 YFSETQ. The CDR3 DNA follows: TGCGCCAGCAGCCCACTAGTGGGGCAAGAGACCCAGTACTTC. Residues: CASSPLVGQETQYF.

Regarding this clonotype: At one end, the junction sequence differs from germline, possibly due to a read error. V gene TRBV3-1 combines with J gene TRBJ2-2; D is undetermined. CDR1 LGHDT and CDR2 YNNKEL come from the germline V gene (reference sequence). This CDR3 comprises 14 residues. Here the CDR3 DNA reads TGTGCCAGCAGTCAATCCACGAACTCCGGGGAGCTGTTTTTT. The encoded protein is CASSQSTNSGELFF.